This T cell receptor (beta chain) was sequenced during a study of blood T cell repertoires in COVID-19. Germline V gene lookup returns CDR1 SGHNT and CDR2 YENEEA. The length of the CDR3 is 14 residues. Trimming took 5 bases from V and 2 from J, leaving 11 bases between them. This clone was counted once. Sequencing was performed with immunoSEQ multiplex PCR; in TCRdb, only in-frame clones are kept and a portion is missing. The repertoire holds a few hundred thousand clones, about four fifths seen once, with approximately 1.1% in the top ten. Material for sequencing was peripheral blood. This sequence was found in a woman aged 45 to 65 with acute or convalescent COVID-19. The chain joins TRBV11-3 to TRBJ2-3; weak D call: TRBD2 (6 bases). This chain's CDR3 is CASSGGGNTDTQYF. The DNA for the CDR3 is TGTGCCAGCAGCGGTGGAGGGAACACAGATACGCAGTATTTT.